Listed below are T cell receptor beta chains from one sample, sequenced in a study of shared clonotypes between healthy human individuals. Clones were sequenced by immunoSEQ multiplex PCR, and TCRdb holds only the in-frame ones, with some missing. The profile shows a few hundred thousand clones, around 81% of them singletons. Sequenced sample: PBMCs. These TCRs come from a woman in her thirties or forties in good health. Some clones in this sample may be carry-over from other donors' samples. Each CDR3 is given without its conserved first and last residue.

TRBV5-1 ASSSPGLAGGYGWTQY
TRBV7-2 ASSLVPGYEQY
TRBV5-4 ASSTSGRASEQF
TRBV6-5 ASSYSGGITDTQY
TRBV5-6 ASSFRAGGYTEAF
TRBV28 ASSLLSGVGETQY
TRBV18 ASSPLSAEQY
TRBV2 ASSVTGDTGELF
TRBV18 ASSPSGDTQY
TRBV19 ATEGARGNTIY
TRBV7-2 ASSLGGTYGDEQY
TRBV7-9 ASSLGSPRGTEAF
TRBV11-2 ASSLSGGTPYEQY
TRBV7-9 ASSSPLTTNEKLF
TRBV6-6 ASRKSRVGYNEQF
TRBV7-8 ASSTGDISNQPQH
TRBV7-2 ASSLQGIANTEAF
TRBV4-1 ASSQGLFQRSSGNTIY
TRBV30 AWTGGRTPWGTNEKLF
TRBV2 ASSERGKGRGRTDTQY
TRBV5-4 ASSLGTSVETQY
TRBV30 AWSSRAGVGNEQF
TRBV5-4 ASSKITGGNTGELF
TRBV18 ASSPPGQGQEKLF
TRBV5-4 ASSAYRDRGNTIY